This TCR beta chain comes out of a study of OX40 agonist ivuxolimab in advanced cancers. Findings and limits, study-wide: Relative to CD4+, CD8+ T cells held more expanded clones on average.

A note on this clone: Its specificity is not known.

The repertoire was sequenced with immunoSEQ multiplex PCR; TCRdb's copy has only in-frame clones and lacks some. Here the sample spans about 32,000 clones, 85% to 90% being singletons. The germline CDR1 and CDR2 sequences are MDHEN and SYDVKM. Trimming shortened V by 3 bases and J by 4 bases, and 10 bases separated the two germline ends. This CDR3 has 14 residues. The chain uses TRBV28 and TRBJ1-5; no clear D. The specimen comprised CD4+ or CD8+ T cells sorted from blood, sampled in a trial of the OX40 agonist ivuxolimab. The source of this sequence is an adult with an advanced solid tumor such as melanoma, head and neck, liver or kidney cancer. For the CDR3, the DNA is TGTGCCAGCAGTTTTGGAGGTTTTAATCAGCCCCAGCATTTT. Protein sequence: CASSFGGFNQPQHF.